The 25 T cell receptor beta chains reported below all come from one sample, sequenced in a study of blood T cell repertoires in COVID-19. Clones were read by immunoSEQ multiplex PCR, and TCRdb kept only the in-frame ones, dropping some. Here the sample spans 380,000 or so clones, approximately 86% being singletons. Input material: peripheral blood. The source is a woman aged 55-69 years with COVID-19, enrolled during active disease.

This clone was picked up one time. V gene TRBV5-6 combines with J gene TRBJ1-1, with 7 nucleotides matching TRBD1. V lost 5 bases to trimming and J lost 5 bases; unmatched junction nucleotides: 12. The germline CDR1 and CDR2 sequences are SGHDT and YYEEEE. The CDR3 runs 15 residues. As DNA, the CDR3 is TGTGCCAGCAGGAGACAGGGAGATAGATGGACTGAAGCTTTCTTT. Protein: CASRRQGDRWTEAFF.

The V and J genes are TRBV27 and TRBJ2-3; 7 bases fit TRBD2. CDR1 is MNHEY and CDR2 is SMNVEV in the germline V gene (reference sequence). There are 15 residues in the CDR3. V was clipped by 8 bases and J by 1 base; unmatched bases: 9. CDR3: CASSDRAGRTDTQYF. The CDR3 DNA is TGTGCCAGCTCCGATAGAGCGGGGCGCACAGATACGCAGTATTTT.

This chain links TRBV4-2 with TRBJ2-7, with unresolved D. In germline, CDR1 is LGHNA, CDR2 YNFKEQ. This CDR3 has 14 amino acids. Trimming left V 0 bases short and J 3 bases short, with 9 bases between. Here the CDR3 reads CASSQEIQNYEQYF. The CDR3 region has the DNA TGTGCCAGCAGCCAAGAGATACAGAACTACGAGCAGTACTTC.

The J gene is TRBJ2-5, the V gene TRBV10-3, with a weak D call TRBD1 (6 bases). This CDR3 region has 10 residues. Germline V gives CDR1 ENHRY, CDR2 SYGVKD. Trimming took off 11 bases at V and 3 bases at J, with 7 bases between the two ends. This CDR3 is CASGEETQYF. The CDR3 DNA reads as TGTGCCTCAGGGGAAGAGACCCAGTACTTC.

J is TRBJ2-1 and V is TRBV4-2, with 11 positions matching TRBD2. The CDR3 is made up of 17 amino acids. In germline, CDR1 is LGHNA, CDR2 YNFKEQ. After removal of 3 bases from V and 5 bases from J, the junction contained 9 bases not matched to a gene. CDR3 residues: CASSHGLAGGPNNEQFF. CDR3 coding DNA: TGTGCCAGCAGCCATGGGTTAGCGGGGGGGCCAAACAATGAGCAGTTCTTC.

The chain combines TRBV27 with TRBJ1-3; TRBD1 matches 7 bases. J gave up 0 bases and V 4 bases, and 6 bases lay outside the gene matches. CDR3 length equals 16 residues. CDR1 and CDR2 from the germline V gene are MNHEY and SMNVEV (reference sequence). CDR3 DNA: TGTGCCAGCAGTTCGACAGGGACCCTCTCTGGAAACACCATATATTTT. Amino acid sequence: CASSSTGTLSGNTIYF.

This clone was recorded a few times. The V and J genes are TRBV30 and TRBJ1-5; tentative D call: TRBD1 (6 bases). Germline CDR1 and CDR2: GTSNPN and SVGIG (reference sequence). Trimming left V 0 bases short and J 7 bases short, with 10 bases between. The CDR3 loop spans 13 amino acids. CDR3 sequence reads: CAWSVSGVQPQHF. The CDR3 DNA is TGTGCCTGGAGTGTATCAGGGGTCCAGCCCCAGCATTTT. The variable domain in full, with the rest retrieved from reference TRBV30 and TRBJ1-5, is SQTIHQWPATLVQPVGSPLSLECTVEGTSNPNLYWYRQAAGRGLQLLFYSVGIGQISSEVPQNLSASRPQDRQFILSSKKLLLSDSGFYLCAWSVSGVQPQHFGDGTRLSIL.

This chain uses TRBV5-1 with TRBJ1-1; D is possibly TRBD1 (5 bases). Germline CDR1 and CDR2: SGHRS and YFSETQ. The V gene lost 4 bases and the J gene lost 0 bases, with 13 bases spanning the gap. The CDR3 totals 15 residues. CDR3 in DNA: TGCGCCAGCAGCCCTCAAGACAGTTTGAACACTGAAGCTTTCTTT. The encoded protein is CASSPQDSLNTEAFF. The full variable domain, with the rest looked up from reference TRBV5-1 and TRBJ1-1, is KAGVTQTPRYLIKTRGQQVTLSCSPISGHRSVSWYQQTPGQGLQFLFEYFSETQRNKGNFPGRFSGRQFSNSRSEMNVSTLELGDSALYLCASSPQDSLNTEAFFGQGTRLTVV.

The table lists this clone with a count of one. The rearrangement joins TRBV30 to TRBJ1-2; 7 bases align to TRBD1. The V gene's germline CDR1 is GTSNPN and CDR2 SVGIG (reference sequence). Trimming at V came to 0 bases and at J to 6 bases, leaving 4 bases not matched to a gene. The CDR3 is 13 amino acids. The CDR3 sequence: CAWSVQGLDGYTF. CDR3 coding DNA: TGTGCCTGGAGTGTACAGGGGCTTGATGGCTACACCTTC.

The V and J genes are TRBV10-3 and TRBJ1-5, with a tentative D call TRBD1 (5 bases). Germline V CDR1 and CDR2: ENHRY, SYGVKD. V was shortened by 6 bases and J by 5 bases, with 14 bases between the two germline ends. This CDR3 region has 14 residues. CDR3 nucleotides: TGTGCCATCAGAGGCGTAGGGGATGATCAGCCCCAGCATTTT. Protein product: CAIRGVGDDQPQHF.

The chain employs TRBV4-2 and TRBJ1-1, with TRBD1 as a possible D gene (6 bases). Germline loops: CDR1 LGHNA, CDR2 YNFKEQ. The CDR3 has 16 amino acids. The V end was cut by 4 bases, the J end by 2 bases, with 17 bases between. CDR3: CASSLKPGQSNTEAFF. DNA of the CDR3: TGTGCCAGCAGCCTAAAACCCGGACAGTCTAACACTGAAGCTTTCTTT.

The chain employs TRBV11-3 and TRBJ2-1, with 10 bases lining up with TRBD1. After removal of 3 bases from V and 7 bases from J, the junction contained 6 bases not matched to a gene. This CDR3 spans 15 amino acids. Per the germline V gene, CDR1 is SGHNT and CDR2 is YENEEA. In nucleotides, the CDR3 is TGTGCCAGCAGCTTCGGACAGGGGGGGAGTAATGAGCAGTTCTTC. Translating it yields CASSFGQGGSNEQFF.

The chain uses TRBV9 and TRBJ2-3; perhaps TRBD2 as D (6 bases). The germline V and J ends were trimmed by 3 bases and 2 bases, with 13 bases remaining between them. The CDR3 consists of 15 residues. The germline V gene encodes CDR1 SGDLS and CDR2 YYNGEE. In nucleotides, the CDR3 is TGTGCCAGCAGCGAATGGGGACTGATCACAGATACGCAGTATTTT. Translated: CASSEWGLITDTQYF.

For this clone: Germline is not matched at one junction end, which may reflect a read error. The CDR3 coding sequence is TGTACCAGCAGCCCTAAAAGAGAAAAAGCTTTCTTT. This encodes CTSSPKREKAFF. This chain connects TRBV2 to TRBJ1-1; D unclear. Germline CDR1 is SNHLY and CDR2 is FYNNEI. This CDR3 region has 12 residues.

This chain joins TRBV7-3 and TRBJ2-5; D might be TRBD2 (6 bases). The CDR3 contains 13 residues. V gave up 1 base and J gave up 3 bases, with 6 bases separating them. Germline V CDR1 and CDR2: SGHTA, FQGTGA. The CDR3 bases are TGTGCCAGCAGCTTAAGCGGGAAAGAGACCCAGTACTTC. This sequence encodes CASSLSGKETQYF.

The count of this clone is one. V is TRBV19 and J is TRBJ1-1, with D possibly matching TRBD1 (5 bases). CDR1 is LNHDA and CDR2 is SQIVND in the germline V gene (reference sequence). V lost 10 bases, J lost 3 bases, and 21 bases lay in between. The CDR3 runs to 15 residues. The CDR3 sequence is CATTPEGLSDTEAFF. CDR3 DNA: TGTGCCACCACCCCGGAGGGGCTGTCCGACACTGAAGCTTTCTTT.

V and J are TRBV6-6 and TRBJ2-7, with a tentative D call TRBD1 (6 bases). The V end lost 4 bases, the J end lost 2 bases, and 12 bases lay between the germline ends. The CDR3 contains 14 residues. Germline V lookup: CDR1 MNHNY, CDR2 SVGAGI (reference sequence). The CDR3 DNA sequence: TGTGCCAGCAGTTTGGGGACACCGACCTACGAGCAGTACTTC. Encoded protein: CASSLGTPTYEQYF.

The chain is built from TRBV13 and TRBJ2-3; TRBD2 matches 12 bases. The ends lost 0 bases at V and 7 bases at J; junction bases unmatched: 5. CDR3 length: 16 residues. Germline CDR1 is PRHDT and CDR2 is FYEKMQ (reference sequence). The CDR3 DNA follows: TGTGCCAGCAGCTTAGGGCTAGCGGGGGGGCTGAATACGCAGTATTTT. It is translated as CASSLGLAGGLNTQYF.

The chain joins TRBV11-3 to TRBJ1-1, with a possible D match to TRBD1 (5 bases). Germline V gene sequence: CDR1 SGHNT, CDR2 YENEEA. This CDR3 has 17 amino acids. Trimming removed 3 bases from V and 4 bases from J, with 21 bases in between. CDR3 amino acids: CASSFPKGQAGGTEAFF. CDR3 sequence (DNA): TGTGCCAGCAGCTTCCCTAAGGGGCAGGCCGGCGGCACTGAAGCTTTCTTT.

The J gene is TRBJ2-7, the V gene TRBV13; 9 positions agree with TRBD2. V trimming: 1 base; J trimming: 7 bases; junction bases outside the gene matches: 11. The CDR3 sequence is 16 residues long. The germline V gene has CDR1 PRHDT and CDR2 FYEKMQ (reference sequence). CDR3 sequence reads: CASSLDPLAGSTEQYF. The CDR3 DNA is TGTGCCAGCAGCTTAGACCCTCTAGCGGGGTCTACGGAGCAGTACTTC. The whole variable domain, remainder taken from reference TRBV13 and TRBJ2-7, is AAGVIQSPRHLIKEKRETATLKCYPIPRHDTVYWYQQGPGQDPQFLISFYEKMQSDKGSIPDRFSAQQFSDYHSELNMSSLELGDSALYFCASSLDPLAGSTEQYFGPGTRLTVT.

The chain recombines TRBV9 with TRBJ1-2; D ambiguous. Trimming cost V 4 bases and J 8 bases, with 15 bases left between them. The germline V gene encodes CDR1 SGDLS and CDR2 YYNGEE. CDR3 length: 13 residues. CDR3 region: CASSPEVGFGYTF. CDR3 DNA sequence: TGTGCCAGCAGCCCCGAGGTTGGTTTCGGCTACACCTTC. Together with reference TRBV9 and TRBJ1-2, the CDR3 gives the full variable domain: DSGVTQTPKHLITATGQRVTLRCSPRSGDLSVYWYQQSLDQGLQFLIQYYNGEERAKGNILERFSAQQFPDLHSELNLSSLELGDSALYFCASSPEVGFGYTFGSGTRLTVV.

The chain combines TRBV3-1 (or the pseudogene TRBV3-2) with TRBJ1-5; D is possibly TRBD1 (6 bases). The CDR3 contains 14 residues. CDR1 and CDR2 from the germline V gene are LGHDT and YNNKEL (reference sequence). V was clipped by 7 bases and J by 7 bases, with 17 bases between them. CDR3 in DNA: TGTGCCAGCACCCCCGGGGCAGGGGAACAGCCCCAGCATTTT. Amino acids: CASTPGAGEQPQHF.

The chain uses TRBV6-5 and TRBJ2-2; 7 bases fit TRBD2. The germline gives CDR1 MNHEY, CDR2 SVGAGI. This CDR3 contains 12 residues. The V gene end was trimmed by 6 bases and the J gene end by 7 bases; junction bases not matched to a gene: 2. CDR3 protein: CASSPGGGELFF. The CDR3, as DNA: TGTGCCAGCAGCCCGGGAGGCGGGGAGCTGTTTTTT.

The rearrangement links TRBV15 to TRBJ2-1; TRBD2 matches 7 bases. J lost 4 bases, V lost 3 bases, and 9 bases had no gene match. Germline V lookup: CDR1 LNHNV, CDR2 YYDKDF (reference sequence). This CDR3 region has 16 residues. In nucleotides, the CDR3 is TGTGCCACCAGCAGTCTTGAGGCTAGCGGATACAATGAGCAGTTCTTC. It codes for CATSSLEASGYNEQFF.

The V and J genes are TRBV11-2 and TRBJ1-2; 10 nucleotides agree with TRBD1. The germline V gene encodes CDR1 SGHAT and CDR2 FQNNGV. The length of the CDR3 is 13 residues. V was clipped by 4 bases and J by 8 bases; unmatched bases: 4. CDR3 region: CASSSGQGGGYTF. For the CDR3, the DNA is TGTGCCAGCAGCTCCGGACAGGGGGGAGGCTACACCTTC.